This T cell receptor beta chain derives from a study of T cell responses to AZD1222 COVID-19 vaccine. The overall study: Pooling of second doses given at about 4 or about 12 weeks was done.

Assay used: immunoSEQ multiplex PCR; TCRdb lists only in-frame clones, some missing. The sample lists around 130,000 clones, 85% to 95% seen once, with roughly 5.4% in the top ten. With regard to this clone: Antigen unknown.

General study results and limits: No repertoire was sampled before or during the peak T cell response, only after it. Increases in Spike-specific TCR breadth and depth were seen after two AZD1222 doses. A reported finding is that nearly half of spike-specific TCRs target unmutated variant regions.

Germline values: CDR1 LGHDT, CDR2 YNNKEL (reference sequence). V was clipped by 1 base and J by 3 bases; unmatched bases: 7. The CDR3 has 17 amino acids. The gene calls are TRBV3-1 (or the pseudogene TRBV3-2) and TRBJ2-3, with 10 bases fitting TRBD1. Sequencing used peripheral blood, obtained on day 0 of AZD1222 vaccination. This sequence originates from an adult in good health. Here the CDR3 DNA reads TGTGCCAGCAGCCAAGGACCGGGACAGGGGAAAACAGATACGCAGTATTTT. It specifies CASSQGPGQGKTDTQYF.